What follows are 19 T cell receptor beta chains derived from one specimen sequenced in a study of cytomegalovirus exposure and HLA in healthy donors. 60 Vbeta and 13 Jbeta primers were used in PCR. Sequencing was performed with immunoSEQ multiplex PCR; in TCRdb, only in-frame clones are kept and a portion is missing. The sample carries roughly 180,000 clones, about 80% recorded once. Sequencing was performed on PBMCs. These receptors all come from a man under 40 in good health and CMV-seronegative.

The chain is built from TRBV28 and TRBJ2-6; D possibly corresponds to TRBD1 (5 bases). Deletions cut 1 base from V and 0 bases from J, with 13 bases between. Germline CDR1 is MDHEN and CDR2 is SYDVKM. This CDR3 contains 18 residues. The DNA for the CDR3 is TGTGCCAGCAGTTTATTTATGACAGACGGCTCTGGGGCCAACGTCCTGACTTTC. It is translated as CASSLFMTDGSGANVLTF.

This chain joins TRBV29-1 and TRBJ2-7; 11 nucleotides agree with TRBD2. The germline V gene has CDR1 SQVTM and CDR2 ANQGSEA. CDR3 size: 17 residues. V dropped 4 bases and J dropped 1; count of bases not matched to a gene: 12. The CDR3 nucleotides read TGCAGCGTTGGGGGCCTAGCGGGGGGACTTAAGTCCTACGAGCAGTACTTC. Protein: CSVGGLAGGLKSYEQYF.

The J gene is TRBJ2-3, the V gene TRBV19; the D gene is possibly TRBD2 (5 bases). The germline V and J ends were trimmed by 8 bases and 1 base, with 13 bases remaining between them. Germline CDR1 reads LNHDA; CDR2 reads SQIVND (reference sequence). This CDR3 has 14 amino acids. DNA of the CDR3: TGTGCCAGTGCGTCCAGCGGACGCACAGATACGCAGTATTTT. Protein product: CASASSGRTDTQYF. Together with reference TRBV19 and TRBJ2-3, the CDR3 gives the full variable domain: DGGITQSPKYLFRKEGQNVTLSCEQNLNHDAMYWYRQDPGQGLRLIYYSQIVNDFQKGDIAEGYSVSREKKESFPLTVTSAQKNPTAFYLCASASSGRTDTQYFGPGTRLTVL.

The chain combines TRBV5-1 with TRBJ2-7; 8 bases are a match to TRBD1. This CDR3 comprises 14 residues. With 6 bases clipped from V and 2 bases from J, the junction kept 7 bases outside the gene matches. CDR1 is SGHRS, CDR2 YFSETQ, per germline. The CDR3 coding sequence is TGCGCCAGCACCGACACAGGGGGACCCTACGAGCAGTACTTC. As protein: CASTDTGGPYEQYF.

V and J are TRBV15 and TRBJ2-2, with 8 bases lining up with TRBD1. The CDR3 totals 15 residues. V lost 3 bases to trimming and J lost 6 bases; unmatched junction nucleotides: 6. From germline, CDR1 is LNHNV and CDR2 YYDKDF (reference sequence). In DNA form, the CDR3 reads TGTGCCACCAGCAGGGGACAGGCGGCCGCCGGGGAGCTGTTTTTT. Its translation is CATSRGQAAAGELFF.

The chain uses TRBV4-1 and TRBJ2-5; 7 nucleotides line up with TRBD2. Trimming at V came to 1 base and at J to 5 bases, leaving 13 bases not matched to a gene. CDR3 size: 17 residues. Germline lookup yields CDR1 MGHRA and CDR2 YSYEKL. Here the CDR3 reads CASSQGPPLGGVETQYF. The CDR3 nucleotides read TGCGCCAGCAGCCAAGGGCCCCCCTTGGGGGGGGTCGAGACCCAGTACTTC.

This chain joins TRBV6-5 and TRBJ2-3; possible D gene TRBD2, 7 bases. V lost 2 bases and J 4 bases, leaving 13 bases between the germline ends. The germline gives CDR1 MNHEY, CDR2 SVGAGI. The CDR3 loop spans 15 amino acids. The CDR3 bases are TGTGCCAGCAGTTACGGGGGGGCCAACGCAGATACGCAGTATTTT. Protein product: CASSYGGANADTQYF.

The chain links TRBV6-6 to TRBJ1-2, with D unresolved. V was clipped by 0 bases and J by 2 bases, with 13 bases between them. The CDR3 covers 16 residues. Per the germline V gene, CDR1 is MNHNY and CDR2 is SVGAGI (reference sequence). CDR3 protein: CASSYSTLGSNYGYTF. CDR3 DNA sequence: TGTGCCAGCAGTTACTCTACCCTGGGCAGCAACTATGGCTACACCTTC.

CDR3 nucleotides: TGTGCCAGTAGTATAGCGGGAGCCTTCTACGAGCAGTACTTC. As protein: CASSIAGAFYEQYF. The gene calls are TRBV19 and TRBJ2-7; a weak D match, TRBD2 (6 bases). Germline assignment: CDR1 LNHDA and CDR2 SQIVND (reference sequence). V gave up 1 base and J gave up 3 bases, with 10 bases separating them. The CDR3 is made up of 14 amino acids. Supplemented by reference TRBV19 and TRBJ2-7, the full variable domain reads DGGITQSPKYLFRKEGQNVTLSCEQNLNHDAMYWYRQDPGQGLRLIYYSQIVNDFQKGDIAEGYSVSREKKESFPLTVTSAQKNPTAFYLCASSIAGAFYEQYFGPGTRLTVT.

The J gene is TRBJ1-2, the V gene TRBV6-1; 8 bases match TRBD1. There are 16 residues in the CDR3. Trimming cost V 3 bases and J 7 bases; bases outside gene matches: 13. CDR1 is MNHNS and CDR2 is SASEGT in the germline V gene. The CDR3 DNA follows: TGTGCCAGCAGTGATCAGGGGGCCCGTAAGGTCCTTGGCTACACCTTC. It specifies CASSDQGARKVLGYTF.

The V call is TRBV10-1, the J call TRBJ2-3; D might be TRBD1 (5 bases). This CDR3 has 14 residues. In germline, CDR1 is WNHNN, CDR2 SYGVQD (reference sequence). The V and J ends lost 10 bases and 2 bases respectively, with 16 bases between them. The CDR3 nucleotides are TGCGCCAACAGCGACCAGGGTCTCACAGATACGCAGTATTTT. This gives the protein CANSDQGLTDTQYF.

The chain recombines TRBV5-1 with TRBJ1-6; D unresolved. V was pared by 4 bases and J by 14 bases, with 13 bases between. The length of the CDR3 is 12 residues. Germline CDR1 is SGHRS and CDR2 is YFSETQ. The CDR3 is CASSLPPGTLHF. The CDR3 coding sequence is TGCGCCAGCAGCCTCCCTCCTGGCACCCTCCACTTT.

This clone was recorded a few times. CDR3 bases: TGTGCCAGCCACTACCCAGGACAGGGCCCTGAAGCTTTCTTT. It yields the protein CASHYPGQGPEAFF. The rearrangement joins TRBV27 to TRBJ1-1, with TRBD1 matching 8 bases. Per germline, CDR1 MNHEY and CDR2 SMNVEV (reference sequence). The CDR3 is 14 residues long. The J segment lost 6 bases and the V segment lost 8 bases, leaving 11 bases of the junction unmatched.

This CDR3 is CASLKDGGYEQYF. CDR3 coding DNA: TGTGCCAGCCTGAAGGACGGGGGCTACGAGCAGTACTTC. V gene TRBV28 combines with J gene TRBJ2-7; D is perhaps TRBD2 (6 bases). V dropped 8 bases and J dropped 3 bases, with 14 bases sitting between them. This CDR3 is built from 13 residues. CDR1 MDHEN and CDR2 SYDVKM come from the germline V gene.

V gene TRBV6-5 combines with J gene TRBJ2-7, with 14 bases that match TRBD2. The J segment lost 6 bases and the V segment lost 4 bases, leaving 5 bases of the junction unmatched. The CDR3 loop spans 15 amino acids. Per germline, CDR1 MNHEY and CDR2 SVGAGI. The CDR3 loop reads CASSWRLAGGTEQYF. In DNA, the CDR3 is TGTGCCAGCAGTTGGAGACTAGCGGGAGGGACCGAGCAGTACTTC.

This clone has just one count. V usage is TRBV6-1 and J usage is TRBJ2-7, with a possible D match to TRBD2 (6 bases). V was trimmed by 5 bases and J by 3 bases, leaving 17 bases between them. The CDR3 consists of 15 residues. Germline V gives CDR1 MNHNS, CDR2 SASEGT. The CDR3 here is CASSRTGTQSYEQYF. The CDR3 DNA follows: TGTGCCAGCAGTCGAACCGGGACTCAAAGCTACGAGCAGTACTTC.

This clone has more than one count but fewer than ten. Other nucleotide sequences from this sample produce the same CDR3. This chain connects TRBV5-1 to TRBJ1-1; tentative D call: TRBD1 (5 bases). V was trimmed by 1 base and J by 1 base, leaving 5 bases between them. Germline V CDR1 and CDR2: SGHRS, YFSETQ. The length of the CDR3 is 13 residues. This chain's CDR3 is CASSLQGNTEAFF. The DNA for the CDR3 is TGCGCCAGCAGCTTGCAGGGGAACACTGAAGCTTTCTTT.

Note on this clone: Because the CDR3 is missing its conserved closing phenylalanine or tryptophan, this is likely a read error. The limits of the CDR3 on the DNA are not certain, so only TCRdb's listed CDR3 is given. The chain uses TRBV5-8 and TRBJ2-7; the table's D call of TRBD2 was not tested on the DNA. The CDR3 is 11 amino acids in total, end residues counted. CDR1 is SGHTS, CDR2 YDEGEE, per germline. The CDR3: CASSGSGRASL.

The CDR3 DNA is TGTGCCACCAGCAGGGACAGGGGGTATTTGTCCCAGCATTTT. Translated, it gives CATSRDRGYLSQHF. The gene calls are TRBV15 and TRBJ1-5, with TRBD1 matching 10 bases. Germline V gene sequence: CDR1 LNHNV, CDR2 YYDKDF (reference sequence). V lost 3 bases to trimming and J lost 11 bases; unmatched junction nucleotides: 7. The CDR3 consists of 14 residues.